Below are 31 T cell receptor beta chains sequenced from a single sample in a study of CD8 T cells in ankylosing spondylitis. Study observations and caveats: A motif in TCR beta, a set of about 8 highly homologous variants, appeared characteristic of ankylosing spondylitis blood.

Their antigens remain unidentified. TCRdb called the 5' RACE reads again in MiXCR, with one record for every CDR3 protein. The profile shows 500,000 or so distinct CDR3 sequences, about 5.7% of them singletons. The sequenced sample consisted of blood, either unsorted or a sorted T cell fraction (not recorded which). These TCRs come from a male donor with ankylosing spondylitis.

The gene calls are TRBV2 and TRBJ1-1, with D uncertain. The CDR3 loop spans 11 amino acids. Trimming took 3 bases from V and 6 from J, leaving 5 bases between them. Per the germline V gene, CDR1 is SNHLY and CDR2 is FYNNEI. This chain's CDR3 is CASSEGPEAFF. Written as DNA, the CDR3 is TGTGCCAGCAGTGAGGGCCCTGAAGCTTTCTTT.

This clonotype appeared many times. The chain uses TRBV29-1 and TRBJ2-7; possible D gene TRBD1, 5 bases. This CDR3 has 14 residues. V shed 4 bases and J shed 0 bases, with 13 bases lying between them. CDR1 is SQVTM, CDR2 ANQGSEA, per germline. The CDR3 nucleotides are TGCAGCGTTGTTGGACAAGCGAACTCCTACGAGCAGTACTTC. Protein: CSVVGQANSYEQYF.

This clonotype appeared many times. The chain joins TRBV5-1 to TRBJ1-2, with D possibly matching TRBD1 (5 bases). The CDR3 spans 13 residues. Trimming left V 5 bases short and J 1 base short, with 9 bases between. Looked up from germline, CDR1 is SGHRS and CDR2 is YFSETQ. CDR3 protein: CASSGGSNYGYTF. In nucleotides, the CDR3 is TGCGCCAGCAGTGGGGGGAGTAACTATGGCTACACCTTC.

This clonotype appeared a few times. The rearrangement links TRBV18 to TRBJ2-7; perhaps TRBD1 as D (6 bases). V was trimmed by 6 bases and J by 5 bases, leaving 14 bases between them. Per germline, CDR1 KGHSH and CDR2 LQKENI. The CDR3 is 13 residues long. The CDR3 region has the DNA TGTGCCAGCTCTAGGGACACCGCGAACGAGCAGTACTTC. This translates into CASSRDTANEQYF.

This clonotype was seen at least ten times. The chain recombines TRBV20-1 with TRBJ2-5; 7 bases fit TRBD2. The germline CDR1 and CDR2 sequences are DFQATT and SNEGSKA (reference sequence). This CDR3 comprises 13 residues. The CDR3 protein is CSGGGPPRWTQYF. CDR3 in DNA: TGCAGCGGCGGGGGACCGCCACGATGGACCCAGTACTTC.

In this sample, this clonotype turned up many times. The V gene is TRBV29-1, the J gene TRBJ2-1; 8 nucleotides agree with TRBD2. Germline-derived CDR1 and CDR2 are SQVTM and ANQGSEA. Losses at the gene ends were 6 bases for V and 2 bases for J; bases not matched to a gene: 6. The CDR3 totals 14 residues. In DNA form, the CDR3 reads TGCAGCGTGGAGACTAGCGAACCCTACAATGAGCAGTTCTTC. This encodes CSVETSEPYNEQFF.

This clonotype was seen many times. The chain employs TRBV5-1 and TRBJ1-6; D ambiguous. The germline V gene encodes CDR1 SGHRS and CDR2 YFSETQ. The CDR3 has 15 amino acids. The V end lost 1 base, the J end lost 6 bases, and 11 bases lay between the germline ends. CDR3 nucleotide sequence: TGCGCCAGCAGCTTGTCCGGACCGTCTAATTCACCCCTCCACTTT. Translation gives CASSLSGPSNSPLHF.

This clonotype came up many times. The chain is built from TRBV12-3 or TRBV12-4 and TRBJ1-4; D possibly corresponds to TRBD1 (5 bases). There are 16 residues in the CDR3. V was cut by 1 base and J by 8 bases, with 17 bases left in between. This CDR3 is CASSLDFGTRGEKLFF. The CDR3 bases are TGTGCCAGCAGTTTAGACTTTGGGACCCGGGGCGAAAAACTGTTTTTT.

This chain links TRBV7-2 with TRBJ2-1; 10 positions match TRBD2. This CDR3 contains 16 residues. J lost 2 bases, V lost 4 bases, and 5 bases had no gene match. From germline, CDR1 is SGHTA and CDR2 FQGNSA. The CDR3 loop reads CASSSGLAAAYNEQFF. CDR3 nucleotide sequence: TGTGCCAGCAGCTCTGGACTAGCGGCCGCCTACAATGAGCAGTTCTTC. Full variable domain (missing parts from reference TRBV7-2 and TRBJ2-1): GAGVSQSPSNKVTEKGKDVELRCDPISGHTALYWYRQSLGQGLEFLIYFQGNSAPDKSGLPSDRFSAERTGGSVSTLTIQRTQQEDSAVYLCASSSGLAAAYNEQFFGPGTRLTVL.

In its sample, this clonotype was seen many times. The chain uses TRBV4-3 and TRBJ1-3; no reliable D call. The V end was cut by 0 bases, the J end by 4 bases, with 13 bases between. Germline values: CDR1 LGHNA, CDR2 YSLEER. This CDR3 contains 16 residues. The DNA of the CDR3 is TGCGCCAGCAGCCAAGATCTCCCAGGCCTCGGAAACACCATATATTTT. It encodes CASSQDLPGLGNTIYF.

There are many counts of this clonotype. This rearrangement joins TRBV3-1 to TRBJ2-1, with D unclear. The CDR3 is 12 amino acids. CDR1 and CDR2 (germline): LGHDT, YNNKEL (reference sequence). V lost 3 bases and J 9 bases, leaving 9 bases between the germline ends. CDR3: CASSHMRGEQFF. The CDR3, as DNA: TGTGCCAGCAGCCATATGCGAGGTGAGCAGTTCTTC.

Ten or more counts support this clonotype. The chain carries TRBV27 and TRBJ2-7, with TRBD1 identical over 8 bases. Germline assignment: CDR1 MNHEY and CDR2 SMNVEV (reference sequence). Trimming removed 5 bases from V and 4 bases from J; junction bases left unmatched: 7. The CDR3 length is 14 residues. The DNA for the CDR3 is TGTGCCAGCAGTATCCAGGACAGGGTGTACGAGCAGTACTTC. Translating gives CASSIQDRVYEQYF.

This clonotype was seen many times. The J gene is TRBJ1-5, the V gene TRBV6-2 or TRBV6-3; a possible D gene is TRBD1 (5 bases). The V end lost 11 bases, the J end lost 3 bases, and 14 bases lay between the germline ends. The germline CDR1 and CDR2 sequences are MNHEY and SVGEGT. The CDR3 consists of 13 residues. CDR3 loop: CAGTRDLNQPQHF. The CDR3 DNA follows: TGTGCCGGGACCCGGGACCTCAATCAGCCCCAGCATTTT.

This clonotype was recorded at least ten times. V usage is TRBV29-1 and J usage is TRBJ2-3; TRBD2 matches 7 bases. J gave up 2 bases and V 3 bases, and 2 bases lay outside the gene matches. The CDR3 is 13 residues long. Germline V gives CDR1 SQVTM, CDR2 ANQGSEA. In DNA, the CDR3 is TGCAGCGTTGACGGGAGGCCCACAGATACGCAGTATTTT. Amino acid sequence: CSVDGRPTDTQYF.

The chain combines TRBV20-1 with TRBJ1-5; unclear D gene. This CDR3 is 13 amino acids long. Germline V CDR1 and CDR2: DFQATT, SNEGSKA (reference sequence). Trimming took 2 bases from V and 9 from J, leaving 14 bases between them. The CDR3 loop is CSARIVAHGPQHF. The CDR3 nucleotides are TGCAGTGCTAGAATCGTTGCCCATGGGCCCCAGCATTTT.

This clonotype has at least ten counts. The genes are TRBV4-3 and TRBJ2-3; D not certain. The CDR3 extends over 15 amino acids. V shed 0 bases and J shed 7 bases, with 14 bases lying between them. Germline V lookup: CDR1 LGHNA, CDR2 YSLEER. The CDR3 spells CASSQEGNSFYTQYF. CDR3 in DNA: TGCGCCAGCAGCCAAGAAGGCAACTCCTTCTATACGCAGTATTTT.

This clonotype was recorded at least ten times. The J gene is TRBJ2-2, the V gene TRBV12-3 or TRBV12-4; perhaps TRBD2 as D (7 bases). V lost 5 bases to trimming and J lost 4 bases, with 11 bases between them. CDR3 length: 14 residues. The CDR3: CASSGGGGTGELFF. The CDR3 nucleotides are TGTGCCAGCAGTGGGGGAGGGGGCACCGGGGAGCTGTTTTTT.

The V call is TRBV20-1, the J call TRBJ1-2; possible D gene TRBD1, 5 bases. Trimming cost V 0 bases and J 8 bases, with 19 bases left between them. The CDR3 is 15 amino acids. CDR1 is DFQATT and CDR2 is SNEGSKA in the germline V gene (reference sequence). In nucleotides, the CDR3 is TGCAGTGCTAGAGAGGTAGACAGACTCTTAGGGGGCTACACCTTC. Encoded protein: CSAREVDRLLGGYTF.

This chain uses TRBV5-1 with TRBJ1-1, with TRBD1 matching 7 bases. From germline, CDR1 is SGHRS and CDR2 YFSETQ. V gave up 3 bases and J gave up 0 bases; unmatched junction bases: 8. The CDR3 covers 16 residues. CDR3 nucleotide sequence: TGCGCCAGCAGCTATGGGACAGTGCCCATGAACACTGAAGCTTTCTTT. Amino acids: CASSYGTVPMNTEAFF.

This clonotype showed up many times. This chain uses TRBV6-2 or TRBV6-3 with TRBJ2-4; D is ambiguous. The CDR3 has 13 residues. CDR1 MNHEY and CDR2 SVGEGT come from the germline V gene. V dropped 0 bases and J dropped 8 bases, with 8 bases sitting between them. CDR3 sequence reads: CASSYSAVYIQYF. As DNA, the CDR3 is TGTGCCAGCAGTTACTCCGCGGTGTACATTCAGTACTTC.

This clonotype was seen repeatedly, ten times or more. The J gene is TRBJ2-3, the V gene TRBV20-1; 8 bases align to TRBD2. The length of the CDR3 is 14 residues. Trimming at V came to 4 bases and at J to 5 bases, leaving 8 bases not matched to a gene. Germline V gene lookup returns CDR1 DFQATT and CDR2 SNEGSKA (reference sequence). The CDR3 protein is CSAISGVLRDTQYF. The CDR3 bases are TGCAGTGCTATTAGCGGGGTGTTAAGAGATACGCAGTATTTT.

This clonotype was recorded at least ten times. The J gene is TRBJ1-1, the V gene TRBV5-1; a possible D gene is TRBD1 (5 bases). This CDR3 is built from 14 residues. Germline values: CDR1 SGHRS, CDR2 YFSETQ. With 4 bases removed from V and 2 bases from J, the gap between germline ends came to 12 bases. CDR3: CASSREGLNTEAFF. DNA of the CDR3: TGCGCCAGCAGCCGAGAGGGACTCAACACTGAAGCTTTCTTT.

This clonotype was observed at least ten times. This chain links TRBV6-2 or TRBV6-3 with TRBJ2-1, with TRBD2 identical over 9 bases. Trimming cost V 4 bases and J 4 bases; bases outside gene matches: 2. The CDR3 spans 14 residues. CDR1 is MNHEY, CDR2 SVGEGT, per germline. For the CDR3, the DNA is TGTGCCAGCAGTTCCCTAGCGGGATACAATGAGCAGTTCTTC. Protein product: CASSSLAGYNEQFF.

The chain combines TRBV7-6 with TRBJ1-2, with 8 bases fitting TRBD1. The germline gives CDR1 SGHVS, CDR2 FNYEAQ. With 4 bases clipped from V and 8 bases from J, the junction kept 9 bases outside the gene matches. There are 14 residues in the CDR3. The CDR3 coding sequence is TGTGCCAGCAGCTCAGACCGACAGGGGAACGGCTACACCTTC. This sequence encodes CASSSDRQGNGYTF.

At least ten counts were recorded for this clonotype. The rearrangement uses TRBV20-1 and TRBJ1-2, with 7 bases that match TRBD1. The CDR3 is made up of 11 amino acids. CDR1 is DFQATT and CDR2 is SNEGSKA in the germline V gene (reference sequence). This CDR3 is CRADRQGGYTF. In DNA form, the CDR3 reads TGCAGGGCGGACAGGCAAGGGGGCTACACCTTC.

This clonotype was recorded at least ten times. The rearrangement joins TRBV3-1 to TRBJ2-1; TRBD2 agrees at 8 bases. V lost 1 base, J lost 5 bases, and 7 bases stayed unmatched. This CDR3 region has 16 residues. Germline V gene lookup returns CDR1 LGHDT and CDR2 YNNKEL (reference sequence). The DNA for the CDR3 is TGTGCCAGCAGCCAAGGGGGCGGGAGGATCAACAATGAGCAGTTCTTC. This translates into CASSQGGGRINNEQFF.

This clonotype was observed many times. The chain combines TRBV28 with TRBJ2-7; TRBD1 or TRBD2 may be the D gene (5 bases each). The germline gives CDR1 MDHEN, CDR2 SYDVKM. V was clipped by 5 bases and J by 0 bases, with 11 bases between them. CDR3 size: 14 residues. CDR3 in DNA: TGTGCCAGCAGTATCCCAGGGAGCTCCTACGAGCAGTACTTC. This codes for CASSIPGSSYEQYF.

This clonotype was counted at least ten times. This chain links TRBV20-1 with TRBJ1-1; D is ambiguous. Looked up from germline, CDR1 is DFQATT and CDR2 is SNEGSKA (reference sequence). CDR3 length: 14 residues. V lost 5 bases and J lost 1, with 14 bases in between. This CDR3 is CSALRNPGNTEAFF. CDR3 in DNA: TGCAGTGCTTTAAGAAATCCGGGGAACACTGAAGCTTTCTTT.

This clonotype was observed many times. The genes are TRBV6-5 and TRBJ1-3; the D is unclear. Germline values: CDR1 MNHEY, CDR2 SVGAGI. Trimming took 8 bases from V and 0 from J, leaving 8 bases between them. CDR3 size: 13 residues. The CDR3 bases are TGTGCCAGCGGGAAGAGCTCTGGAAACACCATATATTTT. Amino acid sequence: CASGKSSGNTIYF.

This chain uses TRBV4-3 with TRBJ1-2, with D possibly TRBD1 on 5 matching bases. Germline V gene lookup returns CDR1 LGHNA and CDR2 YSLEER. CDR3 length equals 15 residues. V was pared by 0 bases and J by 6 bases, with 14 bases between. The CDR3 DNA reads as TGCGCCAGCAGCCAAGATGTAGGGCAGGGAGATGGCTACACCTTC. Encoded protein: CASSQDVGQGDGYTF.

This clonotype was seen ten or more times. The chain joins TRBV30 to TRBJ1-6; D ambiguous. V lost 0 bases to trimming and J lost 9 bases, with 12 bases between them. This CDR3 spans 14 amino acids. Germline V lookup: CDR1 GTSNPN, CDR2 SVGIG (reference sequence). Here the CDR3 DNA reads TGTGCCTGGAGTGTACTAAGGTTTGGTTCACCCCTCCACTTT. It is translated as CAWSVLRFGSPLHF.